This TCR beta chain stems from a study of blood T cell repertoires in COVID-19. About the study: Samples of COVID-19 (acute and convalescent) were obtained from the United States, Italy and Spain.

TCRdb's table, derived via immunoSEQ multiplex PCR, lists solely in-frame clones and lacks some. Here the sample spans 340,000 or so clones, 65% to 90% being singletons. Cohorts were assigned according to the clinical history that participants reported. Deletions cut 3 bases from V and 5 bases from J, with 13 bases between. The germline V gene encodes CDR1 DFQATT and CDR2 SNEGSKA (reference sequence). The CDR3 covers 13 residues. Sequencing used PBMCs or T cells enriched from blood (not recorded which). This chain joins TRBV20-1 and TRBJ1-2; D possibly corresponds to TRBD1 (6 bases). The source is a woman aged 40 to 50 with acute COVID-19. CDR3 nucleotides: TGCAGTGCTAGTTTCCGAACAGGGTATGGCTACACCTTC. Its protein product is CSASFRTGYGYTF.